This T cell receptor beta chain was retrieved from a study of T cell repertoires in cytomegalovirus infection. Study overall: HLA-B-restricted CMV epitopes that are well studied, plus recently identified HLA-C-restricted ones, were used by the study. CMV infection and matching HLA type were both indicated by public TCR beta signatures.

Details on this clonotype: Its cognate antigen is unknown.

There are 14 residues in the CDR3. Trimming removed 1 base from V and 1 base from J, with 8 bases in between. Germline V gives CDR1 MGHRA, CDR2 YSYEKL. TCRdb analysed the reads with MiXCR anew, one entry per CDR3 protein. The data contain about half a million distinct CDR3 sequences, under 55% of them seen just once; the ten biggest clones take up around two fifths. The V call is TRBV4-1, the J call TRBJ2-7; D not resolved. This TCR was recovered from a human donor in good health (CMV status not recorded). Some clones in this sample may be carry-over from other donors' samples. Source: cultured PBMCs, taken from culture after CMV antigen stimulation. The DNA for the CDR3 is TGCGCCAGCAGCCAAGGACACGGATCCTACGAGCAGTACTTC. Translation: CASSQGHGSYEQYF.